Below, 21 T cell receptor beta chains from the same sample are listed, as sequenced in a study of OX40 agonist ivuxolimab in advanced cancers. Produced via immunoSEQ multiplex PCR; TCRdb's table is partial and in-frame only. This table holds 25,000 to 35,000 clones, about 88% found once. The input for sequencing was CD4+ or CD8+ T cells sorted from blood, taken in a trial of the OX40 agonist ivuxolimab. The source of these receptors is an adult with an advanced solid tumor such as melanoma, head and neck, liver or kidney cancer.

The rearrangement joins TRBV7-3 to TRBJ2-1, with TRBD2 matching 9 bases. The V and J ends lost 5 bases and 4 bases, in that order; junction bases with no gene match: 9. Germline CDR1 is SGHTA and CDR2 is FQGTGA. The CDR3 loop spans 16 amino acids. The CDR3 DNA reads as TGTGCCAGCAGCCAGTACACTAGCGGGCCTTACAATGAGCAGTTCTTC. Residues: CASSQYTSGPYNEQFF.

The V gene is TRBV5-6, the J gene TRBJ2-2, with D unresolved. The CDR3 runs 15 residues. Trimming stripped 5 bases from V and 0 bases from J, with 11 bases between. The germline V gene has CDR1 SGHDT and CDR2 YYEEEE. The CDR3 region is CASSRGGSNTGELFF. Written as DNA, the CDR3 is TGTGCCAGCAGTCGCGGCGGTTCGAACACCGGGGAGCTGTTTTTT.

The CDR3 loop is CARQDYSSTDTQYF. The CDR3 bases are TGTGCCAGGCAGGACTACTCAAGCACAGATACGCAGTATTTT. The chain carries TRBV19 and TRBJ2-3; weak D call: TRBD2 (6 bases). This CDR3 spans 14 amino acids. Between the trimmed V and J ends, which lost 9 bases and 0 bases, there was a span of 13 bases. The germline gives CDR1 LNHDA, CDR2 SQIVND (reference sequence). Filled out from reference TRBV19 and TRBJ2-3, the complete variable domain reads DGGITQSPKYLFRKEGQNVTLSCEQNLNHDAMYWYRQDPGQGLRLIYYSQIVNDFQKGDIAEGYSVSREKKESFPLTVTSAQKNPTAFYLCARQDYSSTDTQYFGPGTRLTVL.

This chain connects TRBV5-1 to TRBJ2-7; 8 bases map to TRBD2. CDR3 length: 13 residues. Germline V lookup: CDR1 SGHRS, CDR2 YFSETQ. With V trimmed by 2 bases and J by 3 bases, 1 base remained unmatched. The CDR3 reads CASSFSGVYEQYF. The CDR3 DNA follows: TGCGCCAGCAGCTTTAGCGGGGTCTACGAGCAGTACTTC.

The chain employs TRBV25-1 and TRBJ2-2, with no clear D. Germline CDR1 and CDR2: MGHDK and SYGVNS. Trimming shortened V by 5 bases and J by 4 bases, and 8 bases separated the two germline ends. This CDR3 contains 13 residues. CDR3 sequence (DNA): TGTGCCAGCAGTTCAGGTCTCACCGGGGAGCTGTTTTTT. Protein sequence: CASSSGLTGELFF.

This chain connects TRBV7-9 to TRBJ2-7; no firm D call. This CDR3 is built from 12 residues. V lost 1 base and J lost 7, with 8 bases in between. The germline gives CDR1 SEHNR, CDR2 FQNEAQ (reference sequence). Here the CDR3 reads CASSLEVMEQYF. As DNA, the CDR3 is TGTGCCAGCAGCTTAGAGGTAATGGAGCAGTACTTC. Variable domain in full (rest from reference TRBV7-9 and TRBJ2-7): DTGVSQNPRHKITKRGQNVTFRCDPISEHNRLYWYRQTLGQGPEFLTYFQNEAQLEKSRLLSDRFSAERPKGSFSTLEIQRTEQGDSAMYLCASSLEVMEQYFGPGTRLTVT.

CDR3 in amino acids: CASSIDHFRGPSNQPQHF. The DNA for the CDR3 is TGTGCCAGTAGTATAGATCATTTTCGGGGGCCTAGCAATCAGCCCCAGCATTTT. The rearrangement uses TRBV19 and TRBJ1-5; tentative D call: TRBD1 (6 bases). Looked up from germline, CDR1 is LNHDA and CDR2 is SQIVND (reference sequence). The CDR3 is 18 amino acids. Trimming pared 0 bases from V and 0 bases from J, leaving 15 bases between.

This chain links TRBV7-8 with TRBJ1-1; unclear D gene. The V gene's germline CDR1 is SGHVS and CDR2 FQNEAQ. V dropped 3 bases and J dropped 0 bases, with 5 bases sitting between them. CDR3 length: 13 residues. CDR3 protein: CASSLSLNTEAFF. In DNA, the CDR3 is TGTGCCAGCAGCTTGTCACTGAACACTGAAGCTTTCTTT.

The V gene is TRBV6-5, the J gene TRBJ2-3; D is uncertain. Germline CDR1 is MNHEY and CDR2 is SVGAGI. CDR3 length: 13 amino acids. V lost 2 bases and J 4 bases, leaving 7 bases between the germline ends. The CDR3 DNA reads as TGTGCCAGCAGTTACAGTTTACCAGATACGCAGTATTTT. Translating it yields CASSYSLPDTQYF.

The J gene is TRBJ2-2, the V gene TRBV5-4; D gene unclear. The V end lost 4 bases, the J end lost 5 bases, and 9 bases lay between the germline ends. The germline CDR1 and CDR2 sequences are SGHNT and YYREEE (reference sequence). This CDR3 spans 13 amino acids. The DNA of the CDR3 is TGTGCCAGCAGCCGAGGAGAAACCGGGGAGCTGTTTTTT. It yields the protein CASSRGETGELFF.

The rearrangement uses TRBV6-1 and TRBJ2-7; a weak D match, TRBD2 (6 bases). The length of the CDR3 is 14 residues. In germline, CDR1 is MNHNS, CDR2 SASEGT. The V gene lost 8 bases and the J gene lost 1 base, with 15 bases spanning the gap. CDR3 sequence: CASGDASGSYEQYF. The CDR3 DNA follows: TGTGCCAGCGGGGATGCAAGCGGGTCCTACGAGCAGTACTTC.

The CDR3 DNA is TGTGCCAGCAGTTTTTATGGACTAGCGGGAGGATCTGAGCAGTTCTTC. Amino acids: CASSFYGLAGGSEQFF. The rearrangement links TRBV27 to TRBJ2-1, with 14 bases aligning to TRBD2. CDR1 and CDR2 (germline): MNHEY, SMNVEV (reference sequence). This CDR3 is built from 16 residues. The trim removed 3 bases at V and 9 bases at J, leaving 7 bases unmatched.

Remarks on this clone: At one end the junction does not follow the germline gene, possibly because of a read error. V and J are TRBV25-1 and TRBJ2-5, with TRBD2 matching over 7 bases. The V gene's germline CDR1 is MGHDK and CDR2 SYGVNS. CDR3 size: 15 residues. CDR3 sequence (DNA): TGTGCCAGCAGTGACCGGCCTAGCGGACAAGAGACCCGGTACTTC. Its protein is CASSDRPSGQETRYF.

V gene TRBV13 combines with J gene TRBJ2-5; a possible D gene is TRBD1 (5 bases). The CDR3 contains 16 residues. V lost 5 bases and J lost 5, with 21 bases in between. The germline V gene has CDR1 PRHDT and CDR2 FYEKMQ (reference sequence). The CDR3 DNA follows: TGTGCCAGCAGCCCGGGCGGACATCTGGTGATGGAGACCCAGTACTTC. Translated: CASSPGGHLVMETQYF.

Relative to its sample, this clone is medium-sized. CDR3 loop: CASSTDMTYNEQFF. The CDR3 DNA reads as TGTGCCAGCAGCACAGATATGACCTACAATGAGCAGTTCTTC. The chain has TRBV2 and TRBJ2-1, with D unclear. The V gene's germline CDR1 is SNHLY and CDR2 FYNNEI. V lost 6 bases and J lost 2, with 11 bases in between. The CDR3 totals 14 residues.

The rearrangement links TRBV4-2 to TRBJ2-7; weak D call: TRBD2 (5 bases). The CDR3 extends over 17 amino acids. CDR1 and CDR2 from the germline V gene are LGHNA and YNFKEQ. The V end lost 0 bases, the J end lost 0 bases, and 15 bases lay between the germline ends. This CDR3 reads CASSQDGAGASSYEQYF. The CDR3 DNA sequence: TGTGCCAGCAGCCAAGACGGCGCGGGTGCAAGCTCCTACGAGCAGTACTTC.

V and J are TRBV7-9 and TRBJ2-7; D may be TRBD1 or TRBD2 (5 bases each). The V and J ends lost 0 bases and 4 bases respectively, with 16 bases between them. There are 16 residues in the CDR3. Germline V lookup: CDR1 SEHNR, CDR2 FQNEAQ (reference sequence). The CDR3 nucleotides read TGTGCCAGCAGCTTAGCTTCCGGGACCGGGGCGTACGAGCAGTACTTC. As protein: CASSLASGTGAYEQYF.

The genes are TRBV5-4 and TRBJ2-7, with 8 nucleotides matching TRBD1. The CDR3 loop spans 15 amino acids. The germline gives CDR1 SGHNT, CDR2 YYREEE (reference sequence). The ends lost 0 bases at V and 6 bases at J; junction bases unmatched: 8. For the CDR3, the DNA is TGTGCCAGCAGCTTGGTGACAGGGGCAAATGGCGAGCAGTACTTC. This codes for CASSLVTGANGEQYF. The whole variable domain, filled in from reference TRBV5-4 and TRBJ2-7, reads ETGVTQSPTHLIKTRGQQVTLRCSSQSGHNTVSWYQQALGQGPQFIFQYYREEENGRGNFPPRFSGLQFPNYSSELNVNALELDDSALYLCASSLVTGANGEQYFGPGTRLTVT.

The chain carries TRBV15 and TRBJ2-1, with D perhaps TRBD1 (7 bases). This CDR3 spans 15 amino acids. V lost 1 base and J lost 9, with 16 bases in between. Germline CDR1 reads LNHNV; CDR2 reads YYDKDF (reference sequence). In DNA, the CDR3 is TGTGCCACCAGCAGAGGGGTGGAGGGGGCTAGTGAGCAGTTCTTC. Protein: CATSRGVEGASEQFF.

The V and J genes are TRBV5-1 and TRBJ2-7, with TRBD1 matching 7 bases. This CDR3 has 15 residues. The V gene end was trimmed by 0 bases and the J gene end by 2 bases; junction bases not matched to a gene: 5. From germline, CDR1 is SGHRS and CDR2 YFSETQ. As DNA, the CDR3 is TGCGCCAGCAGCTTGGCTCAGGGGGTCGCCTACGAGCAGTACTTC. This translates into CASSLAQGVAYEQYF.

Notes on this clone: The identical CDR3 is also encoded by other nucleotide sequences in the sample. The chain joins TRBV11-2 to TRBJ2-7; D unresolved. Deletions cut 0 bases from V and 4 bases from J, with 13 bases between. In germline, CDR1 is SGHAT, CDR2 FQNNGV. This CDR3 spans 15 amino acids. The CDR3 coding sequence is TGTGCCAGCAGCTTAGATGGGGATAGGACGTACGAGCAGTACTTC. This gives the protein CASSLDGDRTYEQYF.